Listed below are T cell receptor beta chains from one sample, sequenced in a study of identifying expanded T cells in peripheral blood. Only in-frame clones appear in the TCRdb table, and some are missing; sequencing was by immunoSEQ multiplex PCR. The sample records about 130,000 clones, 75% to 90% being singletons. Sequenced sample: blood. The receptor source for this set is a person aged 18-69 years in good health. Each CDR3 is given with its conserved first and last residue. Fields, in order: clone size, V gene, D gene, J gene, CDR3 protein, CDR3 DNA. D genes are given only for firm matches. The listing skips clone size in some rows; elsewhere it reads once, few, many or a size class.

NA	TRBV7-2	NA	TRBJ2-3	CASSFAGLSTDTQYF	TGTGCCAGCAGCTTTGCGGGCTTGAGCACAGATACGCAGTATTTT
NA	TRBV6-5	TRBD2	TRBJ2-5	CASRLAGQETQYF	TGTGCCAGCAGGCTAGCGGGCCAAGAGACCCAGTACTTC
NA	TRBV28	TRBD2	TRBJ2-1	CASSLGGVSYNEQFF	TGTGCCAGCAGTTTAGGGGGGGTCTCCTACAATGAGCAGTTCTTC
NA	TRBV12-5	NA	TRBJ2-2	CASGGRPGELFF	TGTGCTAGTGGTGGCCGGCCCGGGGAGCTGTTTTTT
NA	TRBV30	TRBD1	TRBJ1-6	CAWNRGPNSPLHF	TGTGCCTGGAACAGGGGACCTAATTCACCCCTCCACTTT
NA	TRBV5-1	NA	TRBJ2-7	CASSLGIGGTAYEQYF	TGCGCCAGCAGCTTGGGAATAGGGGGGACGGCCTACGAGCAGTACTTC
NA	TRBV6-5	NA	TRBJ1-2	CASSSSGQGGRYTF	NA
NA	TRBV5-1	NA	TRBJ1-2	CASSLDRSYGYTF	TGCGCCAGCAGCTTGGACAGAAGCTATGGCTACACCTTC
NA	TRBV7-2	NA	TRBJ1-1	CASSLGAMNTEAFF	TGTGCCAGCAGCTTAGGGGCCATGAACACTGAAGCTTTCTTT
NA	TRBV2	NA	TRBJ2-7	CASRKGDGPYEQYF	TGTGCCAGCAGGAAAGGGGACGGACCCTACGAGCAGTACTTC
NA	TRBV5-1	NA	TRBJ2-7	CASSSGTRSAYEQYF	TGCGCCAGCAGCTCCGGGACACGGTCTGCCTACGAGCAGTACTTC
NA	TRBV15	NA	TRBJ2-5	CATSRDLGYQETQYF	TGTGCCACCAGCAGAGATCTCGGGTACCAAGAGACCCAGTACTTC
NA	TRBV11-1	TRBD1	TRBJ2-7	CASSLAPRQGDSYEQYF	TGTGCCAGCAGCTTAGCCCCTAGACAGGGTGATTCCTACGAGCAGTACTTC
once	TRBV30	TRBD2	TRBJ2-3	CAWGFGGASTDTQYF	TGTGCCTGGGGTTTCGGGGGGGCGAGCACAGATACGCAGTATTTT
NA	TRBV6-4	NA	TRBJ2-2	CASSDGADSTGELFF	TGTGCCAGCAGTGACGGGGCAGATTCCACCGGGGAGCTGTTTTTT
NA	TRBV29-1	TRBD2	TRBJ2-5	CSVPTSGGETQYF	TGCAGCGTCCCGACTAGCGGGGGGGAGACCCAGTACTTC
NA	TRBV7-8	NA	TRBJ2-1	CASSSRARLSDEQFF	TGTGCCAGCAGCTCCCGTGCGCGTCTGAGCGATGAGCAGTTCTTC
NA	TRBV7-3	NA	TRBJ2-5	CASSLTPGMRETQYF	TGTGCCAGCAGCTTAACGCCGGGAATGAGAGAGACCCAGTACTTC
NA	TRBV7-2	NA	TRBJ1-3	CASSLVGSGNTIYF	TGTGCCAGCAGCTTAGTCGGTTCTGGAAACACCATATATTTT
NA	TRBV6-5	NA	TRBJ1-1	CAARRGGHTEAFF	TGTGCCGCAAGAAGGGGGGGGCATACTGAAGCTTTCTTT
NA	TRBV5-8	TRBD1	TRBJ2-7	CASSLGTGGPLDEQYF	TGTGCCAGCAGCTTGGGGACAGGGGGCCCGTTGGACGAGCAGTACTTC
NA	TRBV4-1	NA	TRBJ1-5	CASSQGLRGQPQHF	TGCGCCAGCAGCCAAGGCCTCAGGGGTCAGCCCCAGCATTTT
NA	TRBV4-2	NA	TRBJ2-5	CASSQDRTEETQYF	TGTGCCAGCAGCCAAGATCGGACGGAAGAGACCCAGTACTTC